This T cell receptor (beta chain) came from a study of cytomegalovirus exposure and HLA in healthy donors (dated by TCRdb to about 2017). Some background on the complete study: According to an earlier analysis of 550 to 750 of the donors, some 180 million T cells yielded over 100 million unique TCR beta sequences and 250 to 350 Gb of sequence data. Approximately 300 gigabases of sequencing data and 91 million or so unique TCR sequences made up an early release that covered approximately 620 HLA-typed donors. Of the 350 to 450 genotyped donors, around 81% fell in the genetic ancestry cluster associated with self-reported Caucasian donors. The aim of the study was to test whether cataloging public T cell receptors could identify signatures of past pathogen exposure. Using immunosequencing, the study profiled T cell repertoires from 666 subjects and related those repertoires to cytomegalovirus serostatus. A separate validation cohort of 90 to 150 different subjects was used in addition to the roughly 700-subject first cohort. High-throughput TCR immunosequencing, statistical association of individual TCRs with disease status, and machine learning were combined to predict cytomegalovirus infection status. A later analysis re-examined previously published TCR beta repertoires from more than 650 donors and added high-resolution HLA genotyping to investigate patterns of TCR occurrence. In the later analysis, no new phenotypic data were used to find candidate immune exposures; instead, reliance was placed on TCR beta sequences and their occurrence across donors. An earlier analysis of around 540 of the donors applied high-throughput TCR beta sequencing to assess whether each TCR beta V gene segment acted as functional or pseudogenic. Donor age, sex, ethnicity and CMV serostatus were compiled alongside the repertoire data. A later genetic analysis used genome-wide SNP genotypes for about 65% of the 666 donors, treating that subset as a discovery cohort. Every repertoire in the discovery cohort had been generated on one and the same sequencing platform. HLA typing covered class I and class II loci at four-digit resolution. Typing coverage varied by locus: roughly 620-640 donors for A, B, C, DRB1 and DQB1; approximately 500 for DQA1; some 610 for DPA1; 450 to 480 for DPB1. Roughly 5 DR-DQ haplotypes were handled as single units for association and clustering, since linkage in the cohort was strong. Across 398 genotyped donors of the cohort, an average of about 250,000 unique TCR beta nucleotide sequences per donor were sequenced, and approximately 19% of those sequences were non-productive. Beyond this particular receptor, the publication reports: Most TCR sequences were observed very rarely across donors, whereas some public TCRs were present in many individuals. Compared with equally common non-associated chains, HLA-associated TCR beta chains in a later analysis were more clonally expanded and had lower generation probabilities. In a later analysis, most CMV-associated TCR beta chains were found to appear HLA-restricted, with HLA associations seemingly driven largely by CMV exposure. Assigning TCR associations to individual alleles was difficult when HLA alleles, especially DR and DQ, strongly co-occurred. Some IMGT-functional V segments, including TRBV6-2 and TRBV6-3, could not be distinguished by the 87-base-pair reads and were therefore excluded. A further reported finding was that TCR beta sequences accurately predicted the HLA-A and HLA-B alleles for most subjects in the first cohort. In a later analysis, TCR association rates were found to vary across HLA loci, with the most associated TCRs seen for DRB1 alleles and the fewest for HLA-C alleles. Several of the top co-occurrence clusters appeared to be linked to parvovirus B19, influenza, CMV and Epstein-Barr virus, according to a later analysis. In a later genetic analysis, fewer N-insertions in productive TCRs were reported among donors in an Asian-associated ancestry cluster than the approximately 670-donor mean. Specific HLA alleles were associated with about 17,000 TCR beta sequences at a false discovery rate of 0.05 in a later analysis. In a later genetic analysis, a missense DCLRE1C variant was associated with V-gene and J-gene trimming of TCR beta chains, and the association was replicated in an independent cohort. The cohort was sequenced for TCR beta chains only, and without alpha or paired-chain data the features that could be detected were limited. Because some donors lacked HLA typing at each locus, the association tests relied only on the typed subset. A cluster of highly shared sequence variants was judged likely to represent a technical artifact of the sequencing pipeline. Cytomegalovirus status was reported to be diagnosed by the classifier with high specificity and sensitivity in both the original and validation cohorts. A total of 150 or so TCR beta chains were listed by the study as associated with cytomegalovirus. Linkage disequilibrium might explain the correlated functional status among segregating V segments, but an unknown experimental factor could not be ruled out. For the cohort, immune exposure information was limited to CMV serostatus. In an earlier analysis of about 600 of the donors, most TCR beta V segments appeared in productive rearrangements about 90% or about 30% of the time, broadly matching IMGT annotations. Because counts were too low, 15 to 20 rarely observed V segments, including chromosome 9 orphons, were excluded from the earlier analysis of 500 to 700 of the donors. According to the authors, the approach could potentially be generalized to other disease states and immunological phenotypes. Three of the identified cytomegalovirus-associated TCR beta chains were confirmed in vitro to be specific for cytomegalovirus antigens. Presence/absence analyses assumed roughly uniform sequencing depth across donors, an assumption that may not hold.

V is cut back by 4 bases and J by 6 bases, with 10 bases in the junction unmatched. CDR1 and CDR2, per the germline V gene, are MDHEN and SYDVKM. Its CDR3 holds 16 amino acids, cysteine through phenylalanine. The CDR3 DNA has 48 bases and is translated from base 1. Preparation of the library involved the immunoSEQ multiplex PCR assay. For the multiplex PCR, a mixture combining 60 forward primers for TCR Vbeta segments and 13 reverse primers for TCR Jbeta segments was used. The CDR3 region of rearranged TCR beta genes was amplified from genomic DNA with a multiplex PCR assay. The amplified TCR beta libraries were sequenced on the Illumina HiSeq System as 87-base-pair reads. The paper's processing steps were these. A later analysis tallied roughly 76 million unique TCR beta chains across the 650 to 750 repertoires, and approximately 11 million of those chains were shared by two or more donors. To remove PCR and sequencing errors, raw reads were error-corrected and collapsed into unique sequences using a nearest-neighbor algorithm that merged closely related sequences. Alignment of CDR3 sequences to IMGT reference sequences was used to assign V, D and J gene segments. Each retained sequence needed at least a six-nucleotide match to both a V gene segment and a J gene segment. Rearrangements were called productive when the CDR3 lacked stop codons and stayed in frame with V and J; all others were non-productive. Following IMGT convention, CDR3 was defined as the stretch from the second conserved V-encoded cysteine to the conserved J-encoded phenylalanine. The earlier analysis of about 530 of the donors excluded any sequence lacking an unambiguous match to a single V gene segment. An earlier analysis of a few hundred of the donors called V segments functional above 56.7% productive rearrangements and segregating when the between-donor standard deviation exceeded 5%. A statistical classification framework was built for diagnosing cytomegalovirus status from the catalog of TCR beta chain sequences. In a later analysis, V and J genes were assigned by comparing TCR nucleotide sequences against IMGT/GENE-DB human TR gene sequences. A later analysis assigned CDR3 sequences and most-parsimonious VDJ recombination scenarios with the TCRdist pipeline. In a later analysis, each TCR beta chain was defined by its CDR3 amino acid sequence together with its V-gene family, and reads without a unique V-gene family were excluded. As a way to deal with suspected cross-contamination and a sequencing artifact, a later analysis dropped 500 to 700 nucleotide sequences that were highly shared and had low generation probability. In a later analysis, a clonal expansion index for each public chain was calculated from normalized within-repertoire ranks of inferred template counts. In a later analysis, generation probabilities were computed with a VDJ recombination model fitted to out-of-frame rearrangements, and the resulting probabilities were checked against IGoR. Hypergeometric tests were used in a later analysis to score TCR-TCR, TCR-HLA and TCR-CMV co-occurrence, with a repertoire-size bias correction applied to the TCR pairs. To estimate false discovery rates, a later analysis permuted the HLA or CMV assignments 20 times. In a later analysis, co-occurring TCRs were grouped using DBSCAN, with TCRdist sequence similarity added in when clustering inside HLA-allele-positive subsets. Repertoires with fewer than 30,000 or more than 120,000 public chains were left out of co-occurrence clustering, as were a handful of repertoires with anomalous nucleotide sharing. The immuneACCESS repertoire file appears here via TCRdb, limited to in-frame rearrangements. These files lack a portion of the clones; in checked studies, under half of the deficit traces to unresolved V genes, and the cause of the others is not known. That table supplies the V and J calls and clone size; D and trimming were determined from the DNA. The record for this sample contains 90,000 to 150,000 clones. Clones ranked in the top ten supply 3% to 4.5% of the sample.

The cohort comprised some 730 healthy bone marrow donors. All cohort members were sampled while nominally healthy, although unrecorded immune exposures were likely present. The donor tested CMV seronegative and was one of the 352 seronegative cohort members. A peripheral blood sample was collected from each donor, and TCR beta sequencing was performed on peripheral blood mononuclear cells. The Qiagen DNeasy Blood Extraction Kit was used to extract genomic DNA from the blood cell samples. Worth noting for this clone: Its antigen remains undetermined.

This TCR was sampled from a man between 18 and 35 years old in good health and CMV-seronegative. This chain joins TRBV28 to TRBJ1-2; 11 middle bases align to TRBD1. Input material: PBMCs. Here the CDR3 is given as CASSSDRGLDGDGYTF. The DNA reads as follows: TGTGCCAGCAGTTCGGACAGGGGGCTTGATGGGGATGGCTACACCTTC.